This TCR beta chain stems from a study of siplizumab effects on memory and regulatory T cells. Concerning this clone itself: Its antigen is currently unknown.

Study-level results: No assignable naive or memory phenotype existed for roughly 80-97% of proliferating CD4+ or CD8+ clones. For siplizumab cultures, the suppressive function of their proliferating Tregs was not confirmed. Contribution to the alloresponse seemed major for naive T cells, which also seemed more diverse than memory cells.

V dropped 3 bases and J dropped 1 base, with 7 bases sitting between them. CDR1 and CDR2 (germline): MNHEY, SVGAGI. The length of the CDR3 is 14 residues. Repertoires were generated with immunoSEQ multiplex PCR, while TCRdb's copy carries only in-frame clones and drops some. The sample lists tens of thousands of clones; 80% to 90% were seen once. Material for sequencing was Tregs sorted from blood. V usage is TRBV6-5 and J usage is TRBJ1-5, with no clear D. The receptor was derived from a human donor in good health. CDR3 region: CASSYGRSNQPQHF. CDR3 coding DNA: TGTGCCAGCAGTTATGGGAGGAGCAATCAGCCCCAGCATTTT.